This TCR beta chain was obtained from a study of T cells after yellow fever vaccination. At the level of the study: It was SMART-Seq v4 Ultra Low Input that prepared the fractions with low cell numbers.

In regard to this clonotype: Antigen specificity is unknown.

Broader study findings: Highly abundant clonotypes carried over from the bulk population could end up in FACS-sorted repertoires as contaminants. The secondary response was weaker but peaked faster, day 5 versus 15.

This CDR3 contains 15 residues. The ends were cut back, 1 base at V and 1 base at J, with 13 bases in the middle. Germline-derived CDR1 and CDR2 are DFQATT and SNEGSKA (reference sequence). TCRdb re-called the 5' RACE reads with MiXCR, one entry per CDR3 protein. This sample carries a few hundred thousand distinct CDR3 sequences, around 16% of them seen once, and the ten largest clones take about 18%. This sequence originates from a man younger than 35 who received the YFV17D yellow fever vaccine. The chain joins TRBV20-1 to TRBJ1-1, with D tentatively TRBD1 (6 bases). The source material was PBMCs, sampled about 5 days after the first yellow fever vaccination. The CDR3 nucleotides are TGCAGTGCTAGAGGACCGGGACACCCGAACACTGAAGCTTTCTTT. The encoded protein is CSARGPGHPNTEAFF.